This entry features one T cell receptor beta chain sequence. This specimen comes from a study of blood T cell repertoires in COVID-19. Study summary: Italy, Spain and the United States were the sources of the convalescent and acute COVID-19 samples.

This CDR3 is 15 amino acids long. The germline gives CDR1 LNHDA, CDR2 SQIVND (reference sequence). V shed 6 bases and J 3 bases; nucleotides not matched to a gene: 9. Participants were placed into cohorts based on the clinical history they reported. Original handling: Amplification of reference gene primers was used by the study to estimate nucleated cell counts. TCRdb's table, derived via immunoSEQ multiplex PCR, lists solely in-frame clones and lacks some. V, J and clone size reflect that table, while D and trimming were determined from the DNA. Of 300,000 to 500,000 clones in the sample, approximately 87% were seen once.

The sample comprised PBMCs or T cells enriched from blood (not recorded which). The receptor was derived from a woman in her twenties or thirties with acute COVID-19. The chain carries TRBV19 and TRBJ2-3; 7 nucleotides align to TRBD1. The CDR3 loop is CASRLGQFLTDTQYF. Here the CDR3 DNA reads TGTGCCAGTAGATTGGGACAGTTTTTGACAGATACGCAGTATTTT. Together with reference TRBV19 and TRBJ2-3, the CDR3 gives the full variable domain: DGGITQSPKYLFRKEGQNVTLSCEQNLNHDAMYWYRQDPGQGLRLIYYSQIVNDFQKGDIAEGYSVSREKKESFPLTVTSAQKNPTAFYLCASRLGQFLTDTQYFGPGTRLTVL.